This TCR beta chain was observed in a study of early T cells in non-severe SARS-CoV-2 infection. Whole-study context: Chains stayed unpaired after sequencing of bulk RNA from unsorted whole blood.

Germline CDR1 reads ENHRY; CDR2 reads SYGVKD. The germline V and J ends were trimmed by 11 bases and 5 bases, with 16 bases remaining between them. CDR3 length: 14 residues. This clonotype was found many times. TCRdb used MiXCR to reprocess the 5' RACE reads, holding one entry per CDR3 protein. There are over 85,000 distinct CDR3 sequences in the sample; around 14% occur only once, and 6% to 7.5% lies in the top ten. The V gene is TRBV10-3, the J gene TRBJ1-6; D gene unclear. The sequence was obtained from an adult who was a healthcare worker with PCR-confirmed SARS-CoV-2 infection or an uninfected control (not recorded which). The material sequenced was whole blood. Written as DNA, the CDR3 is TGTGCCGCGGCGGGCGGGCAAAATAATTCACCCCTCCACTTT. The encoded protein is CAAAGGQNNSPLHF.